This T cell receptor (beta chain) came from a study of blood T cell repertoires in COVID-19. Source study methods: For nucleated cells, counts were estimated from reference gene primer amplification. Libraries were prepared by immunoSEQ multiplex PCR; TCRdb keeps only in-frame clonotypes and omits some of them. D and trimming come from the DNA, and the V and J calls and clone size come from that table. The data hold 200,000 to 250,000 clones, with roughly 80% observed a single time. The V and J ends lost 0 bases and 0 bases, in that order; junction bases with no gene match: 9. CDR1 LGHDT and CDR2 YNNKEL come from the germline V gene (reference sequence). This CDR3 comprises 18 residues.

Sequences were obtained from PBMCs or T cells enriched from blood (not recorded which). The V gene is TRBV3-1 (or the pseudogene TRBV3-2), the J gene TRBJ2-7, with 9 bases that match TRBD2. The sequence derives from a man in his sixties who had recovered from COVID-19. The CDR3 DNA sequence: TGTGCCAGCAGCCAAGATTTGGGAAGCGGGGGGCTCTCCTACGAGCAGTACTTC. This sequence encodes CASSQDLGSGGLSYEQYF.